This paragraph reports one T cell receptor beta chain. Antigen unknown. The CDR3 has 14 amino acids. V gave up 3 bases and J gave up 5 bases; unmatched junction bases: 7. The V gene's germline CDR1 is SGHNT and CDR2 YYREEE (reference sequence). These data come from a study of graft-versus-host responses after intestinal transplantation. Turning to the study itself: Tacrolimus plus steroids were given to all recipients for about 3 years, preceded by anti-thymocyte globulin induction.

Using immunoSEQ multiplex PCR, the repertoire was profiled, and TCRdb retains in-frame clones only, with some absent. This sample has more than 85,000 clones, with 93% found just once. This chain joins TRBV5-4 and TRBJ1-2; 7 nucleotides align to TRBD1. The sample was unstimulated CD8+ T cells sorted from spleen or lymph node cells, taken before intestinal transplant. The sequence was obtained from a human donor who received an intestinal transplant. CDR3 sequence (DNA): TGTGCCAGCAGCTCTAACAGGGGTATTTATGGCTACACCTTC. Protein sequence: CASSSNRGIYGYTF.